Listed here are 10 T cell receptor beta chains from one sample, sequenced in a study of T cells after yellow fever vaccination. TCRdb reprocessed the 5' RACE reads via MiXCR and lists one record per CDR3 protein. The sample yields roughly 74,000 distinct CDR3 sequences, approximately 7.7% seen once. The input for sequencing was CD8+ T cells sorted from PBMCs, taken around 5 days after the first yellow fever vaccination. Source of these receptors: a man aged 18 to 29 who received the YFV17D yellow fever vaccine.

This clonotype was observed at least ten times. The chain combines TRBV4-1 with TRBJ2-1, with D maybe TRBD1 (5 bases). CDR3 size: 15 residues. Trimming took off 3 bases at V and 4 bases at J, with 13 bases between the two ends. The germline V gene encodes CDR1 MGHRA and CDR2 YSYEKL. The CDR3 sequence: CASSHQAQGYNEQFF. CDR3 bases: TGCGCCAGCAGCCACCAGGCTCAGGGATACAATGAGCAGTTCTTC.

V usage is TRBV6-1 and J usage is TRBJ1-1; no firm D call. V was cut by 7 bases and J by 0 bases, with 9 bases left in between. The CDR3 has 13 amino acids. Germline V gives CDR1 MNHNS, CDR2 SASEGT. The CDR3 DNA is TGTGCCAGCACCCCGGGTGTGAACACTGAAGCTTTCTTT. Its protein is CASTPGVNTEAFF.

A word on this clonotype: Just one base apart from a much larger clone, this may be a read error. The chain has TRBV5-6 and TRBJ2-3; 7 nucleotides line up with TRBD1. Germline-derived CDR1 and CDR2 are SGHDT and YYEEEE. V was pared by 4 bases and J by 7 bases, with 6 bases of the junction left unmatched. The CDR3 spans 13 residues. The CDR3 here is CASSPDRWNTQYF. The CDR3 DNA reads as TGTGCCAGCAGCCCGGACAGGTGGAATACGCAGTATTTT.

This chain connects TRBV6-5 to TRBJ2-3, with a possible D match to TRBD2 (6 bases). V gave up 0 bases and J gave up 2 bases, with 9 bases separating them. The CDR3 has 15 residues. Germline CDR1 and CDR2: MNHEY and SVGAGI. The CDR3 sequence is CASSYSAGYTDTQYF. CDR3 nucleotides: TGTGCCAGCAGTTACTCGGCGGGGTACACAGATACGCAGTATTTT.

The chain links TRBV2 to TRBJ2-2; D possibly corresponds to TRBD1 (5 bases). V lost 4 bases to trimming and J lost 1 base, with 10 bases between them. Looked up from germline, CDR1 is SNHLY and CDR2 is FYNNEI. The CDR3 contains 15 residues. CDR3 DNA sequence: TGTGCCAGCAGTGTCCCCAGGGTGAACACCGGGGAGCTGTTTTTT. Its protein is CASSVPRVNTGELFF.

This clonotype was observed at least ten times. The V and J genes are TRBV6-5 and TRBJ1-6; perhaps TRBD1 as D (6 bases). The V gene lost 4 bases and the J gene lost 6 bases, with 16 bases spanning the gap. Germline assignment: CDR1 MNHEY and CDR2 SVGAGI. The CDR3 runs 16 residues. The CDR3 reads CASSFTQQGINSPLHF. The CDR3 DNA sequence: TGTGCCAGCAGTTTCACCCAACAGGGTATTAATTCACCCCTCCACTTT.

With regard to this clonotype: One base away lies a much larger clone, so this may be a sequencing read error. Lacking the conserved final phenylalanine or tryptophan, this CDR3 likely reflects a read error. The J gene is TRBJ2-1, the V gene TRBV12-3 or TRBV12-4; the D gene is possibly TRBD2 (7 bases). The CDR3 covers 15 residues. Trimming took off 3 bases at V and 2 bases at J, with 11 bases between the two ends. In nucleotides, the CDR3 is TGTGCCAGCAGTTTGTGGGGGGGCCCCTACAATGAGCAGTTCTTA. This sequence encodes CASSLWGGPYNEQFL.

Note on this clonotype: One junction end disagrees with the germline gene, perhaps due to a read error. The rearrangement joins TRBV6-5 to TRBJ1-1; D call uncertain. There are 15 residues in the CDR3. Germline V CDR1 and CDR2: MNHEY, SVGAGI. For the CDR3, the DNA is TGTACCAGCAGTTACTCGACGGGAATCCGGACTGAAGCTTTCTTT. Encoded protein: CTSSYSTGIRTEAFF.

This clonotype was counted many times. The chain links TRBV7-9 to TRBJ2-1; TRBD2 is a possible D gene (7 bases). Looked up from germline, CDR1 is SEHNR and CDR2 is FQNEAQ (reference sequence). Between the trimmed V and J ends, which lost 7 bases and 1 base, there was a span of 20 bases. CDR3 length equals 17 residues. This CDR3 reads CASTPKGGGPSYNEQFF. In DNA form, the CDR3 reads TGTGCCAGCACCCCGAAGGGAGGGGGGCCATCCTACAATGAGCAGTTCTTC.

This clonotype showed up many times. The V call is TRBV24-1, the J call TRBJ1-1, with D possibly TRBD1 on 5 matching bases. Germline values: CDR1 KGHDR, CDR2 SFDVKD. The length of the CDR3 is 13 residues. V was clipped by 2 bases and J by 4 bases, with 7 bases between them. DNA for the CDR3: TGTGCCACCAGTGATTGGGGGACCACTGAAGCTTTCTTT. Its translation is CATSDWGTTEAFF.